Each of the 30 T cell receptor beta chains below was sequenced from the same sample in a study of control samples from healthy donors and cancer patients. TCRdb keeps only in-frame clones here, not all; method: immunoSEQ multiplex PCR. The sample records more than 85,000 clones, 83% being singletons. The sequenced sample was blood. These receptors originate from a woman aged 45-59 years in good health.

The chain couples TRBV5-6 to TRBJ2-3; TRBD2 aligns across 10 bases. V shed 1 base, J shed 6 bases, and the junction held 8 bases outside the gene matches. The CDR3 is made up of 16 amino acids. Per germline, CDR1 SGHDT and CDR2 YYEEEE. The CDR3 protein is CASSLSLAGDRDTQYF. CDR3 coding DNA: TGTGCCAGCAGCTTGTCCCTAGCGGGAGATCGTGATACGCAGTATTTT.

The chain carries TRBV3-1 (or the pseudogene TRBV3-2) and TRBJ2-3; 14 nucleotides align to TRBD2. V lost 1 base, J lost 2 bases, and 5 bases stayed unmatched. CDR1 is LGHDT and CDR2 is YNNKEL in the germline V gene (reference sequence). The CDR3 runs 18 residues. CDR3 sequence (DNA): TGTGCCAGCAGCCAAGGCCTGGGACTAGCGGGAGCCACAGATACGCAGTATTTT. Translated, it gives CASSQGLGLAGATDTQYF.

The V and J genes are TRBV4-1 and TRBJ1-2, with D unresolved. The germline CDR1 and CDR2 sequences are MGHRA and YSYEKL. CDR3 size: 15 residues. V was trimmed by 0 bases and J by 0 bases, leaving 8 bases between them. This CDR3 reads CASSQDPPPNYGYTF. CDR3 sequence (DNA): TGCGCCAGCAGCCAAGACCCCCCTCCTAACTATGGCTACACCTTC.

The J gene is TRBJ2-5, the V gene TRBV3-1 (or the pseudogene TRBV3-2); D gene ambiguous. Germline V lookup: CDR1 LGHDT, CDR2 YNNKEL (reference sequence). V lost 4 bases, J lost 5 bases, and 11 bases lay in between. There are 13 residues in the CDR3. In DNA form, the CDR3 reads TGTGCCAGCAGCCCACGTGCATGGGAGACCCAGTACTTC. This gives the protein CASSPRAWETQYF.

V and J are TRBV5-5 and TRBJ2-5; no firm D call. CDR1 is SGHKS and CDR2 is YYEKEE in the germline V gene (reference sequence). CDR3 length: 13 residues. Deletions cut 0 bases from V and 2 bases from J, with 5 bases between. The CDR3 DNA is TGTGCCAGCAGCTTGGTGGGGCAAGAGACCCAGTACTTC. Amino acid sequence: CASSLVGQETQYF.

The genes are TRBV27 and TRBJ1-4; possible D gene TRBD1, 5 bases. CDR1 is MNHEY, CDR2 SMNVEV, per germline (reference sequence). V was cut by 6 bases and J by 2 bases, with 13 bases left in between. The CDR3 consists of 15 residues. CDR3 sequence (DNA): TGTGCCAGCAGGTGGGGCCCCGGGACTAATGAAAAACTGTTTTTT. This codes for CASRWGPGTNEKLFF.

This clone turned up a few times. The chain combines TRBV30 with TRBJ2-2, with D possibly TRBD2 on 5 matching bases. CDR1 is GTSNPN and CDR2 is SVGIG in the germline V gene (reference sequence). CDR3 length: 12 residues. Trimming pared 0 bases from V and 13 bases from J, leaving 12 bases between. CDR3 protein: CAWSVSLGGLFF. The CDR3 coding sequence is TGTGCCTGGAGTGTCTCCCTCGGAGGGCTGTTTTTT.

The V call is TRBV11-3, the J call TRBJ2-5; D ambiguous. Trimming took 3 bases from V and 4 from J, leaving 12 bases between them. The CDR3 spans 14 residues. The germline CDR1 and CDR2 sequences are SGHNT and YENEEA. Here the CDR3 DNA reads TGTGCCAGCAGCTTCGGTGTCGGGCCAGAGACCCAGTACTTC. The encoded protein is CASSFGVGPETQYF.

J is TRBJ1-6 and V is TRBV11-2, with 9 bases fitting TRBD1. This CDR3 has 16 amino acids. The germline gives CDR1 SGHAT, CDR2 FQNNGV. V lost 1 base and J lost 9; bases outside the gene matches: 7. CDR3 nucleotides: TGTGCCAGCAGCTTAGGAGGGACAGGGTACATTTCACCCCTCCACTTT. Protein sequence: CASSLGGTGYISPLHF.

This chain joins TRBV3-1 (or the pseudogene TRBV3-2) and TRBJ2-7; D may correspond to TRBD1 or TRBD2 (5 bases each). Germline-derived CDR1 and CDR2 are LGHDT and YNNKEL (reference sequence). V lost 2 bases to trimming and J lost 3 bases, with 11 bases between them. CDR3 length equals 14 residues. The CDR3 spells CASSQKRGDYEQYF. The CDR3, as DNA: TGTGCCAGCAGCCAAAAAAGGGGAGACTACGAGCAGTACTTC.

This chain links TRBV28 with TRBJ1-4, with D maybe TRBD1 (5 bases). CDR3 length: 15 amino acids. V dropped 6 bases and J dropped 0 bases, with 11 bases sitting between them. CDR1 and CDR2 from the germline V gene are MDHEN and SYDVKM. DNA for the CDR3: TGTGCCAGCAGCAACCCCAGGGCAACTAATGAAAAACTGTTTTTT. This sequence encodes CASSNPRATNEKLFF.

This clone has a single count. The V call is TRBV29-1, the J call TRBJ1-2; no firm D call. The ends were cut back, 3 bases at V and 2 bases at J, with 7 bases in the middle. This CDR3 spans 12 amino acids. Germline CDR1 is SQVTM and CDR2 is ANQGSEA. The CDR3 DNA is TGCAGCGTTGACGGGCAGAACTATGGCTACACCTTC. Encoded protein: CSVDGQNYGYTF.

This chain connects TRBV12-3 or TRBV12-4 to TRBJ1-2; 9 bases are a match to TRBD1. Trimming cost V 5 bases and J 8 bases; bases outside gene matches: 6. This CDR3 contains 13 residues. The DNA for the CDR3 is TGTGCCAGCAGTCAGGACAGGGGTGAAGGCTACACCTTC. It codes for CASSQDRGEGYTF.

This rearrangement joins TRBV4-3 to TRBJ1-2, with no clear D. CDR3 length: 14 amino acids. Between the trimmed V and J ends, which lost 0 bases and 4 bases, there was a span of 9 bases. Germline V gene sequence: CDR1 LGHNA, CDR2 YSLEER. The chain's CDR3 is CASSQEVRAYGYTF. CDR3 DNA: TGCGCCAGCAGCCAAGAGGTTAGAGCCTATGGCTACACCTTC.

This rearrangement joins TRBV7-3 to TRBJ1-2, with a tentative D call TRBD1 (5 bases). The CDR3 runs to 15 residues. Germline V gene lookup returns CDR1 SGHTA and CDR2 FQGTGA. The ends were cut back, 5 bases at V and 2 bases at J, with 15 bases in the middle. In DNA form, the CDR3 reads TGTGCCAGCAGCGACCCGAACAGGCCCAACTATGGCTACACCTTC. This encodes CASSDPNRPNYGYTF. Full variable domain (missing parts from reference TRBV7-3 and TRBJ1-2): GAGVSQTPSNKVTEKGKYVELRCDPISGHTALYWYRQSLGQGPEFLIYFQGTGAADDSGLPNDRFFAVRPEGSVSTLKIQRTERGDSAVYLCASSDPNRPNYGYTFGSGTRLTVV.

The V and J genes are TRBV4-1 and TRBJ1-6; TRBD1 matches 8 bases. This CDR3 comprises 22 residues. Per the germline V gene, CDR1 is MGHRA and CDR2 is YSYEKL. J gave up 7 bases and V 1 base, and 24 bases lay outside the gene matches. CDR3 sequence (DNA): TGCGCCAGCAGCCAAGGGACGACAGGGGAAAGGTTGATCCAATATTCGAATTCACCCCTCCACTTT. Translation: CASSQGTTGERLIQYSNSPLHF.

The chain employs TRBV7-9 and TRBJ2-3; D might be TRBD1 (6 bases). The CDR3 covers 13 residues. The V end lost 3 bases, the J end lost 11 bases, and 15 bases lay between the germline ends. Germline lookup yields CDR1 SEHNR and CDR2 FQNEAQ (reference sequence). DNA of the CDR3: TGTGCCAGCAGCTTGGGAAACAGGGACCGGCAGTATTTT. Its protein product is CASSLGNRDRQYF.

The chain employs TRBV19 and TRBJ1-6; maybe TRBD1 (6 bases). Germline V gene data show CDR1 as LNHDA and CDR2 as SQIVND (reference sequence). Trimming stripped 2 bases from V and 5 bases from J, with 25 bases between. The length of the CDR3 is 20 residues. DNA of the CDR3: TGTGCCAGTAGTATAACTTCTCGTTCCGGGGGCCCCGTAGATAATTCACCCCTCCACTTT. The encoded protein is CASSITSRSGGPVDNSPLHF.

This rearrangement joins TRBV14 to TRBJ1-1; the match to TRBD1 covers 11 bases. V lost 4 bases to trimming and J lost 4 bases; unmatched junction nucleotides: 2. Germline lookup yields CDR1 SGHDN and CDR2 FVKESK. The CDR3 is 14 amino acids. The CDR3, as DNA: TGTGCCAGCAGCCGGGACAGGGGGAGCACTGAAGCTTTCTTT. Residues: CASSRDRGSTEAFF. The whole variable domain, remainder taken from reference TRBV14 and TRBJ1-1, is EAGVTQFPSHSVIEKGQTVTLRCDPISGHDNLYWYRRVMGKEIKFLLHFVKESKQDESGMPNNRFLAERTGGTYSTLKVQPAELEDSGVYFCASSRDRGSTEAFFGQGTRLTVV.

The gene calls are TRBV30 and TRBJ2-6; D unclear. V lost 4 bases and J lost 0, with 10 bases in between. The CDR3 is 15 amino acids. Germline CDR1 reads GTSNPN; CDR2 reads SVGIG (reference sequence). This CDR3 reads CAWTIGSSGANVLTF. In nucleotides, the CDR3 is TGTGCCTGGACCATAGGCTCCTCTGGGGCCAACGTCCTGACTTTC.

In nucleotides, the CDR3 is TGTGCCAGTAGTATCCGGGGACAGGGCAACAATGAGCAGTTCTTC. Protein product: CASSIRGQGNNEQFF. This sequence joins TRBV19 and TRBJ2-1; 9 positions match TRBD1. Germline values: CDR1 LNHDA, CDR2 SQIVND (reference sequence). CDR3 length: 15 amino acids. J was trimmed by 5 bases and V by 3 bases; bases with no gene match: 5. Based on the CDR3 plus reference TRBV19 and TRBJ2-1, the full variable domain is DGGITQSPKYLFRKEGQNVTLSCEQNLNHDAMYWYRQDPGQGLRLIYYSQIVNDFQKGDIAEGYSVSREKKESFPLTVTSAQKNPTAFYLCASSIRGQGNNEQFFGPGTRLTVL.

The gene calls are TRBV5-1 and TRBJ2-1, with D maybe TRBD2 (5 bases). Looked up from germline, CDR1 is SGHRS and CDR2 is YFSETQ. This CDR3 contains 14 residues. Deletions cut 2 bases from V and 5 bases from J, with 11 bases between. The CDR3 sequence: CASSLIGNHNEQFF. CDR3 DNA: TGCGCCAGCAGCTTAATCGGGAATCACAATGAGCAGTTCTTC.

The chain joins TRBV5-8 to TRBJ2-5, with 14 bases fitting TRBD2. With 4 bases clipped from V and 0 bases from J, the junction kept 5 bases outside the gene matches. The CDR3 is made up of 17 amino acids. Looked up from germline, CDR1 is SGHTS and CDR2 is YDEGEE. The DNA of the CDR3 is TGTGCCAGCAGCCCGGGACTAGCGGGAGTCCACCAAGAGACCCAGTACTTC. It specifies CASSPGLAGVHQETQYF.

The chain carries TRBV5-4 and TRBJ2-3; D is perhaps TRBD1 or TRBD2 (5 bases each). There are 14 residues in the CDR3. Germline V gene lookup returns CDR1 SGHNT and CDR2 YYREEE (reference sequence). V lost 3 bases and J lost 3, with 11 bases in between. CDR3 coding DNA: TGTGCCAGCAGCTCTGGGACGGCAACAGATACGCAGTATTTT. It translates to CASSSGTATDTQYF.

V and J are TRBV19 and TRBJ1-5, with TRBD1 matching over 7 bases. Germline V gives CDR1 LNHDA, CDR2 SQIVND (reference sequence). The CDR3 consists of 15 residues. Losses at the gene ends were 3 bases for V and 6 bases for J; bases not matched to a gene: 8. The CDR3 nucleotides read TGTGCCAGTAGTATGATGGGGACAGTCGGTCAGCCCCAGCATTTT. Translation gives CASSMMGTVGQPQHF.

The chain recombines TRBV7-9 with TRBJ2-5; 13 bases are a match to TRBD2. The V gene's germline CDR1 is SEHNR and CDR2 FQNEAQ (reference sequence). V lost 5 bases, J lost 5 bases, and 5 bases stayed unmatched. CDR3 length equals 15 residues. The CDR3 DNA reads as TGTGCCAGCAGCGTTACTAGCGGGGGGGCCGAGACCCAGTACTTC. Translation gives CASSVTSGGAETQYF.

This sequence joins TRBV30 and TRBJ1-1; TRBD1 is a possible D gene (6 bases). V dropped 3 bases and J dropped 11 bases, with 13 bases sitting between them. CDR3 size: 11 residues. Per germline, CDR1 GTSNPN and CDR2 SVGIG (reference sequence). The CDR3 here is CAWSVGGQAFF. CDR3 DNA: TGTGCCTGGAGCGTGGGGGGGCAGGCTTTCTTT.

This clone was seen a handful of times. The chain couples TRBV2 to TRBJ2-4; D is unclear. V dropped 5 bases and J dropped 9 bases, with 14 bases sitting between them. Germline V gene sequence: CDR1 SNHLY, CDR2 FYNNEI. The CDR3 totals 13 residues. This CDR3 is CASSLPRRSIQYF. In nucleotides, the CDR3 is TGTGCCAGCAGTCTACCGCGTCGCAGCATTCAGTACTTC.

This clone appeared once. This rearrangement joins TRBV24-1 to TRBJ2-5; 9 positions agree with TRBD1. V shed 0 bases, J shed 5 bases, and the junction held 3 bases outside the gene matches. The CDR3 is made up of 15 amino acids. Germline assignment: CDR1 KGHDR and CDR2 SFDVKD. The CDR3, as DNA: TGTGCCACCAGTGATTTGCGGGGGACAGGGGAGACCCAGTACTTC. It translates to CATSDLRGTGETQYF.

V gene TRBV7-2 combines with J gene TRBJ1-6; D gene unclear. V dropped 1 base and J dropped 3 bases, with 7 bases sitting between them. This CDR3 has 15 residues. The V gene's germline CDR1 is SGHTA and CDR2 FQGNSA. The CDR3 DNA reads TGTGCCAGCAGCTTAGTTTCCAACTATAATTCACCCCTCCACTTT. The encoded protein is CASSLVSNYNSPLHF.